The clone carrying this T cell receptor beta chain was found a few times. V was shortened by 1 base and J by 4 bases, with 13 bases between the two germline ends. The CDR3 extends over 16 amino acids. CDR1 MGHRA and CDR2 YSYEKL come from the germline V gene. This record comes from a study of shared clonotypes between healthy human individuals. Measured with immunoSEQ multiplex PCR; TCRdb has only the in-frame clones, and not every one. The data hold approximately 700,000 clones, with more than 70% observed a single time. J is TRBJ1-4 and V is TRBV4-1; possibly TRBD1 for D (6 bases). Sequenced input: memory CD4+ T cells sorted from blood. Subset indicated: CD45RA-negative fraction. The clonotype was recovered from a woman younger than 45 in good health. CDR3 in DNA: TGCGCCAGCAGCCAAGCGCTTCAGGGGAGTAATGAAAAACTGTTTTTT. It is translated as CASSQALQGSNEKLFF.